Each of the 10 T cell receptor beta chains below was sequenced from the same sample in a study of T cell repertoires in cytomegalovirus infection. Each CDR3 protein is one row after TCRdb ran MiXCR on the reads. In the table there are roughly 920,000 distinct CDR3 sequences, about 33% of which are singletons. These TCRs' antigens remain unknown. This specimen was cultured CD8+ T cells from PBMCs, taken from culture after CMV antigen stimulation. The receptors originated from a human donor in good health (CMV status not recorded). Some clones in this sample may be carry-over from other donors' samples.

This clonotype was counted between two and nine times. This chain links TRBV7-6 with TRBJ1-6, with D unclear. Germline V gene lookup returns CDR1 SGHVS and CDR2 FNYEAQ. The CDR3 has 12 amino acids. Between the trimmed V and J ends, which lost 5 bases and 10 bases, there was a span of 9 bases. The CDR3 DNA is TGTGCCAGCAGCCTGATAGGGTCACCCCTCCACTTT. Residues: CASSLIGSPLHF.

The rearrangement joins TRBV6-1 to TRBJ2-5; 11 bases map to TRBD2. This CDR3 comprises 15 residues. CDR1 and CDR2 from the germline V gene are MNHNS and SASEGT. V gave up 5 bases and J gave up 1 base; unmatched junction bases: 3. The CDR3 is CASSQLAGAQETQYF. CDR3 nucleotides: TGTGCCAGCAGTCAACTAGCGGGGGCCCAAGAGACCCAGTACTTC.

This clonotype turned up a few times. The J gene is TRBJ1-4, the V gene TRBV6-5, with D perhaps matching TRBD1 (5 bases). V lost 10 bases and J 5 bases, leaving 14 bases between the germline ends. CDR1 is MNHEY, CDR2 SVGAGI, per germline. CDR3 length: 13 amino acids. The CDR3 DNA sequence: TGTGCCACCCAAGGGGTGTCAAATGAAAAACTGTTTTTT. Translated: CATQGVSNEKLFF.

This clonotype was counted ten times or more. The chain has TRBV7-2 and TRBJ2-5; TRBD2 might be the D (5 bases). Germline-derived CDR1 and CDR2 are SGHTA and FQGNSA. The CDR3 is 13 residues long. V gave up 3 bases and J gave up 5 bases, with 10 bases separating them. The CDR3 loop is CASSFPGSETQYF. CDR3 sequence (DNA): TGTGCCAGCAGCTTTCCGGGGAGCGAGACCCAGTACTTC.

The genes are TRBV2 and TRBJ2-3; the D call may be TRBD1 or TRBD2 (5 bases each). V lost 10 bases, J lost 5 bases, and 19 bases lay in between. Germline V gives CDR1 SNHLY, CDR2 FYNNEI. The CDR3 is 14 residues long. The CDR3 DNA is TGTGCCACTTCGACAGCCTTCGGGGTAGATACGCAGTATTTT. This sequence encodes CATSTAFGVDTQYF.

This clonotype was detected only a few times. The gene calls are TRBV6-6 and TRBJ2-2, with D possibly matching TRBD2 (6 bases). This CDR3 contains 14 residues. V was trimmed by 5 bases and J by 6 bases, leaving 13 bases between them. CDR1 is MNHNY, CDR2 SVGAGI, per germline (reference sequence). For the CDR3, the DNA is TGTGCCAGCAGTGCCTGGGACTCTCCCGGGGAGCTGTTTTTT. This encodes CASSAWDSPGELFF.

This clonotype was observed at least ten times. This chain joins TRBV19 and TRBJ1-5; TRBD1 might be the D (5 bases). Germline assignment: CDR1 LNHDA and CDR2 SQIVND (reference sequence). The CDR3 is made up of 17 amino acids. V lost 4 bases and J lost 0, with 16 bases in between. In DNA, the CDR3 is TGTGCCAGTAGTACCCCCGGCAGGGCGTATAGCAATCAGCCCCAGCATTTT. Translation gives CASSTPGRAYSNQPQHF.

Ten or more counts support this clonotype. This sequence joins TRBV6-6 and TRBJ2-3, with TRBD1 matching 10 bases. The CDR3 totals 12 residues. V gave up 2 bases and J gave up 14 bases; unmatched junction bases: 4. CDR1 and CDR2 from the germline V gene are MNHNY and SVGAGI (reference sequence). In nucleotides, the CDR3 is TGTGCCAGCAGTTACATGGACAGGGGGTGGTATTTT. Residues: CASSYMDRGWYF.

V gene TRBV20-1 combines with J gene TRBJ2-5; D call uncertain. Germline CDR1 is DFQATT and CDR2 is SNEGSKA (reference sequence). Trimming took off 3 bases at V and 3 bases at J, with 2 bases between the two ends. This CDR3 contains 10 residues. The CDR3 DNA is TGCAGTGCTAGGAAAGAGACCCAGTACTTC. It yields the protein CSARKETQYF.

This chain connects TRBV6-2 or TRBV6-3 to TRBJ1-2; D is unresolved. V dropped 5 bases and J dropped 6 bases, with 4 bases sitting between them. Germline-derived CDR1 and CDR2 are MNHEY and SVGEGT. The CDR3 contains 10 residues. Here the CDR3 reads CASSDHGYTF. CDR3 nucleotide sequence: TGTGCCAGCAGTGACCATGGCTACACCTTC.